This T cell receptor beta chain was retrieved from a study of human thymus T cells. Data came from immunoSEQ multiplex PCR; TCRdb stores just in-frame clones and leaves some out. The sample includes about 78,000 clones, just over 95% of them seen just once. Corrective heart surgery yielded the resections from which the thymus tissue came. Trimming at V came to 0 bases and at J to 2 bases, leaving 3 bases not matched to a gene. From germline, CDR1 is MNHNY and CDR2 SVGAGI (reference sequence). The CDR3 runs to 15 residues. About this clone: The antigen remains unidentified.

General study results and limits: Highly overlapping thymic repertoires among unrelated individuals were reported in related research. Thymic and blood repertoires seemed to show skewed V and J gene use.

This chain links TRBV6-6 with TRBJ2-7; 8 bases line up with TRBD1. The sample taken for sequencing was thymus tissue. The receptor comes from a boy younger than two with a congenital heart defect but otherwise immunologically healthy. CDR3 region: CASSYSLGQAYEQYF. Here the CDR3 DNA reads TGTGCCAGCAGTTACTCCTTGGGACAGGCCTACGAGCAGTACTTC.